Shown below are 5 T cell receptor beta chains from a single sample sequenced in a study of breast tumors, draining lymph nodes, adjacent tissues. Breast cancer patients provided tissue from their axillary draining lymph nodes. A single record per CDR3 protein comes from TCRdb applying MiXCR to the multiplex PCR reads. This table has approximately 210,000 distinct CDR3 sequences, nearly 35% appearing once. Sample: axillary lymph node tissue. The source of these receptors is a female donor with breast cancer. Some clones in this sample may be carry-over from other donors' samples.

The rearrangement joins TRBV11-3 to TRBJ2-1, with D tentatively TRBD2 (6 bases). This CDR3 has 17 residues. The germline CDR1 and CDR2 sequences are SGHNT and YENEEA. V was shortened by 3 bases and J by 0 bases, with 15 bases between the two germline ends. In nucleotides, the CDR3 is TGTGCCAGCAGCTTCGATCGGGCTAGCGCCTCCTACAATGAGCAGTTCTTC. It yields the protein CASSFDRASASYNEQFF.

This clonotype was detected ten times or more. V gene TRBV30 combines with J gene TRBJ2-7; D unresolved. The CDR3 loop spans 11 amino acids. Trimming left V 0 bases short and J 8 bases short, with 8 bases between. Germline V gene sequence: CDR1 GTSNPN, CDR2 SVGIG (reference sequence). CDR3 bases: TGTGCCTGGAGTGTAACCCCCCAGCAGTACTTC. It codes for CAWSVTPQQYF.

As to this clonotype: Since a much larger clone is just one base distant, this may be a read error. The J gene is TRBJ2-1, the V gene TRBV12-3 or TRBV12-4; D unresolved. CDR3 length equals 13 residues. The V end lost 7 bases, the J end lost 4 bases, and 11 bases lay between the germline ends. Written as DNA, the CDR3 is TGTGCCAGCACCGTCGGATCGTACAATGAGCAGTTCTTC. Its translation is CASTVGSYNEQFF.

Comment on this clonotype: Being one base from a much bigger clone, this may be a read error. J is TRBJ2-7 and V is TRBV12-5, with 7 bases lining up with TRBD2. This CDR3 region has 17 residues. Germline CDR1 is LGHNT and CDR2 is FRNRAP. The DNA of the CDR3 is TGTGCTAGTGGTTTGGTACCCGAGGGACTACCCTCCCACGAGCAGTACTTC. Translated: CASGLVPEGLPSHEQYF. The variable domain in full, with the rest retrieved from reference TRBV12-5 and TRBJ2-7, is DARVTQTPRHKVTEMGQEVTMRCQPILGHNTVFWYRQTMMQGLELLAYFRNRAPLDDSGMPKDRFSAEMPDATLATLKIQPSEPRDSAVYFCASGLVPEGLPSHEQYFGPGTRLTVT.

In regard to this clonotype: A read error may account for a junction end that differs from germline. The chain employs TRBV10-2 and TRBJ2-1; 9 bases match TRBD2. Per the germline V gene, CDR1 is WSHSY and CDR2 is SAAADI. The CDR3 spans 14 residues. The CDR3 DNA reads TGCGCCATCAGTGGTCTAGCGGGGCCCAATGAGCAGTTCTTC. As protein: CAISGLAGPNEQFF.